The 8 T cell receptor beta chains below all came from one sample that was sequenced in a study of cytomegalovirus exposure and HLA in healthy donors. Primers: 60 Vbeta forward and 13 Jbeta reverse. Clones were sequenced by immunoSEQ multiplex PCR, and TCRdb holds only the in-frame ones, with some missing. This table has about 140,000 clones, about 72% appearing once. The specimen was PBMCs. The receptors derive from a man between 35 and 55 years old in good health and CMV-seronegative.

The V call is TRBV15, the J call TRBJ1-5; 10 nucleotides match TRBD1. The CDR3 length is 17 residues. Looked up from germline, CDR1 is LNHNV and CDR2 is YYDKDF (reference sequence). The junction had 6 bases not matched to a gene; V was cut back by 3 bases and J by 1 base. CDR3: CATSSVPGQGSNQPQHF. CDR3 DNA sequence: TGTGCCACCAGCAGCGTACCGGGACAGGGGAGCAATCAGCCCCAGCATTTT.

This sequence joins TRBV14 and TRBJ2-3; D may be TRBD2 (6 bases). Trimming cost V 0 bases and J 3 bases, with 10 bases left between them. The CDR3 spans 15 residues. Germline lookup yields CDR1 SGHDN and CDR2 FVKESK. The CDR3 reads CASSQDLGGTDTQYF. The DNA for the CDR3 is TGTGCCAGCAGCCAAGACCTCGGGGGTACAGATACGCAGTATTTT.

V is TRBV9 and J is TRBJ1-2; 10 bases line up with TRBD1. The CDR3 extends over 15 amino acids. J was trimmed by 3 bases and V by 3 bases; bases with no gene match: 5. CDR1 is SGDLS, CDR2 YYNGEE, per germline. CDR3 protein: CASSEGQGGHYGYTF. CDR3 sequence (DNA): TGTGCCAGCAGCGAAGGACAGGGGGGACACTATGGCTACACCTTC. Full variable domain (remainder filled in from reference TRBV9 and TRBJ1-2): DSGVTQTPKHLITATGQRVTLRCSPRSGDLSVYWYQQSLDQGLQFLIQYYNGEERAKGNILERFSAQQFPDLHSELNLSSLELGDSALYFCASSEGQGGHYGYTFGSGTRLTVV.

V gene TRBV5-1 combines with J gene TRBJ2-2, with 7 bases aligning to TRBD2. Germline CDR1 reads SGHRS; CDR2 reads YFSETQ. V dropped 9 bases and J dropped 1; count of bases not matched to a gene: 6. The CDR3 contains 14 residues. This CDR3 is CATRGGGNTGELFF. CDR3 coding DNA: TGCGCCACACGAGGCGGGGGGAACACCGGGGAGCTGTTTTTT.

The chain combines TRBV9 with TRBJ2-3; D possibly corresponds to TRBD2 (7 bases). The ends were cut back, 4 bases at V and 4 bases at J, with 22 bases in the middle. In germline, CDR1 is SGDLS, CDR2 YYNGEE. The CDR3 spans 17 residues. The CDR3 DNA is TGTGCCAGCAGCCCCCGAGGGAGGGGGGACATTGCAGATACGCAGTATTTT. It codes for CASSPRGRGDIADTQYF.

The chain uses TRBV4-2 and TRBJ1-2; the D is unclear. CDR1 LGHNA and CDR2 YNFKEQ come from the germline V gene. The V end was cut by 5 bases, the J end by 8 bases, with 18 bases between. There are 14 residues in the CDR3. The CDR3 is CASSSNPGRGGYTF. In DNA form, the CDR3 reads TGTGCCAGCAGCAGTAACCCGGGTCGGGGAGGCTACACCTTC.

V and J are TRBV6-5 and TRBJ1-5; 7 bases match TRBD1. The CDR3 consists of 13 residues. V shed 10 bases, J shed 5 bases, and the junction held 8 bases outside the gene matches. Looked up from germline, CDR1 is MNHEY and CDR2 is SVGAGI. Written as DNA, the CDR3 is TGTGCCACCATGCAGGGGGTCGATCAGCCCCAGCATTTT. Its translation is CATMQGVDQPQHF.

CDR3 sequence: CASSTTRGTEAFF. For the CDR3, the DNA is TGTGCCAGCAGCACGACCAGGGGTACTGAAGCTTTCTTT. V usage is TRBV5-4 and J usage is TRBJ1-1; a possible D gene is TRBD1 (6 bases). Trimming took off 4 bases at V and 5 bases at J, with 12 bases between the two ends. CDR1 is SGHNT, CDR2 YYREEE, per germline (reference sequence). CDR3 length equals 13 residues.